These T cell receptor beta chains were read from a single sample in a study of control samples from healthy donors and cancer patients. The table came from immunoSEQ multiplex PCR; TCRdb's copy has only in-frame clones and leaves some out. The sample records 100,000 or so clones, around 88% being singletons. Sequences were obtained from blood. Source of these receptors: a young man in good health. CDR3s include the opening cysteine and the closing phenylalanine or tryptophan. The D gene is left open where the match is weak. The listing skips clone size in some rows; elsewhere it reads once, few, many or a size class.

j_gene: TRBJ2-3; abundance: once; d_gene: TRBD1; v_gene: TRBV6-4; CDR3nt: TGTGCCAGCAGTCGGGACAGGGCGGATACGCAGTATTTT; CDR3aa: CASSRDRADTQYF
j_gene: TRBJ1-5; abundance: -; d_gene: -; v_gene: TRBV10-3; CDR3nt: TGTGCCATCAGTGAGTCGGGAGGACGGACCTTGCAGCCCCAGCATTTT; CDR3aa: CAISESGGRTLQPQHF
j_gene: TRBJ1-1; abundance: -; d_gene: -; v_gene: TRBV9; CDR3nt: TGTGCCAGCAGCGTAGATTTCTCCGGGAGTGAAGCTTTCTTT; CDR3aa: CASSVDFSGSEAFF
j_gene: TRBJ2-7; abundance: few; d_gene: TRBD1; v_gene: TRBV2; CDR3nt: TGTGCCAGCAGGGGCCCAGGACAGGGCTCCTACGAGCAGTACTTC; CDR3aa: CASRGPGQGSYEQYF
j_gene: TRBJ2-3; abundance: -; d_gene: -; v_gene: TRBV11-3; CDR3nt: TGTGCCAGCAGCTTAGACTGGGGTCACCCGCAGTATTTT; CDR3aa: CASSLDWGHPQYF
j_gene: TRBJ2-1; abundance: once; d_gene: -; v_gene: TRBV4-3; CDR3nt: TGCGCCAGCAGCCAAGATTATCCCGGGAGTCCCGTTGAGCAGTTCTTC; CDR3aa: CASSQDYPGSPVEQFF
j_gene: TRBJ1-2; abundance: -; d_gene: -; v_gene: TRBV10-2; CDR3nt: TGCGCCAGCAGTGAGGGGGACCGAGGCTACACCTTC; CDR3aa: CASSEGDRGYTF
j_gene: TRBJ1-5; abundance: -; d_gene: -; v_gene: TRBV25-1; CDR3nt: TGTGCCAGCAGTGAACTTGGAGGGACCGGACCGCCCCAGCATTTT; CDR3aa: CASSELGGTGPPQHF
j_gene: TRBJ2-5; abundance: -; d_gene: -; v_gene: TRBV5-1; CDR3nt: TGCGCCAGCAGCAAAAACCGGGACAACCGAGAGACCCAGTACTTC; CDR3aa: CASSKNRDNRETQYF
j_gene: TRBJ1-3; abundance: once; d_gene: -; v_gene: TRBV2; CDR3nt: TGTGCCAGCAGTGAAGCGCGATCGCGCTCTGGAAACACCATATATTTT; CDR3aa: CASSEARSRSGNTIYF
j_gene: TRBJ1-1; abundance: -; d_gene: TRBD1; v_gene: TRBV19; CDR3nt: TGTGCCAGTATTCTGTTACCGGGACAGGGGATGAACACTGAAGCTTTCTTT; CDR3aa: CASILLPGQGMNTEAFF
j_gene: TRBJ2-1; abundance: -; d_gene: TRBD2; v_gene: TRBV7-2; CDR3nt: TGTGCCAGCAGCTTAGTCCCTAGCGGGAGAATATTCTACAATGAGCAGTTCTTC; CDR3aa: CASSLVPSGRIFYNEQFF